This T cell receptor (beta chain) is from a study of blood T cell repertoires in COVID-19. Across the study: The origin of the acute and convalescent COVID-19 samples was the United States, Italy and Spain. PBMCs, B-cell-depleted T cells, or T cells were the source of the cDNA or gDNA that made up the material.

Seattle patient enrollment occurred during active infection, with longitudinal follow-up thereafter. Looked up from germline, CDR1 is LGHNT and CDR2 is FRNRAP. This CDR3 spans 17 amino acids. The V and J ends lost 0 bases and 0 bases, in that order; junction bases with no gene match: 7. Authors' processing steps: For nucleated cells, counts were estimated from reference gene primer amplification. Repertoires were generated with immunoSEQ multiplex PCR, while TCRdb's copy carries only in-frame clones and drops some. The DNA gave D and trimming, while V, J and clone size come from that table. The sample gives fewer than 600,000 clones, roughly 87% of which show up once; around 0.9% is in the top ten.

The source of this sequence is a man between 18 and 29 years old with COVID-19, enrolled during active disease. The gene calls are TRBV12-5 and TRBJ1-1; 7 nucleotides match TRBD1. The sequenced sample consisted of peripheral blood. The CDR3 DNA follows: TGTGCTAGTGGTTTGGTTCTGGGGGACAGAATGAACACTGAAGCTTTCTTT. Its translation: CASGLVLGDRMNTEAFF.